This T cell receptor beta chain was captured by sequencing in a study of blood T cells in healthy people across ages. This clonotype has a count of ten or more. Alongside a J-beta primer mix, a sample-barcoded 5' primer served in a second PCR lasting about 7 to 12 cycles. TCRdb reprocessed the 5' RACE reads via MiXCR and lists one record per CDR3 protein. The table records around 700,000 distinct CDR3 sequences, around 25% of them present only once. J was trimmed by 8 bases and V by 2 bases; bases with no gene match: 10. Per germline, CDR1 LGHDT and CDR2 YNNKEL (reference sequence). This CDR3 has 16 amino acids. The data were also submitted as part of a second study, on T cells of mothers and their children.

The chain links TRBV3-1 to TRBJ2-1; TRBD2 matches 9 bases. The sample was blood. The sequence was obtained from a boy younger than 18 in good health. The CDR3 bases are TGTGCCAGCAGCCAATTAGGCGGGGGGGCCGTATATGAGCAGTTCTTC. It codes for CASSQLGGGAVYEQFF.